A selection of T cell receptor beta chains follows, all from one sample in a study of blood T cell repertoires in COVID-19. Assay: immunoSEQ multiplex PCR; the TCRdb copy retains only in-frame clones and omits some. Among a few hundred thousand clones listed, more than 80% were seen once. The sequenced sample consisted of PBMCs or T cells enriched from blood (not recorded which). The receptors were sampled from a man aged 25-40 years who had recovered from COVID-19. CDR3s include the opening cysteine and the closing phenylalanine or tryptophan. The order of the fields is clone size, V gene, D gene, J gene, CDR3 protein, CDR3 DNA. The D gene is left open where the match is weak. Clone size appears in some rows only: once, few, many, or a class for an expanded clone.

size: -
V: TRBV19
D: TRBD2
J: TRBJ2-5
CDR3: CASSRTSGKETQYF
DNA: TGTGCCAGTAGTAGGACTAGCGGGAAGGAGACCCAGTACTTC

size: -
V: TRBV4-1
D: -
J: TRBJ1-1
CDR3: CASSQGGAGEAFF
DNA: TGCGCCAGCAGCCAAGGGGGAGCGGGTGAAGCTTTCTTT

size: -
V: TRBV4-1
D: -
J: TRBJ2-7
CDR3: CASSLGQSPQDAQYF
DNA: TGCGCCAGCAGCCTCGGACAGTCACCCCAGGACGCGCAGTACTTC

size: -
V: TRBV20-1
D: TRBD2
J: TRBJ2-3
CDR3: CSASPRTSGGRTDTQYF
DNA: TGCAGTGCTAGTCCCCGGACTAGCGGGGGTCGCACAGATACGCAGTATTTT

size: once
V: TRBV5-4
D: -
J: TRBJ2-3
CDR3: CASSQTTVTDTQYF
DNA: TGTGCCAGCAGCCAGACGACAGTCACAGATACGCAGTATTTT

size: -
V: TRBV10-1
D: -
J: TRBJ1-5
CDR3: CASSGGVNQPQHF
DNA: TGCGCCAGCAGTGGGGGGGTTAATCAGCCCCAGCATTTT

size: -
V: TRBV7-9
D: -
J: TRBJ2-3
CDR3: CASSTSPDTQYF
DNA: TGTGCCAGCAGCACGAGTCCAGATACGCAGTATTTT

size: -
V: TRBV27
D: TRBD1
J: TRBJ2-1
CDR3: CASSPGTGPYNEQFF
DNA: TGTGCCAGCAGTCCAGGGACAGGACCCTACAATGAGCAGTTCTTC

size: -
V: TRBV18
D: TRBD2
J: TRBJ2-1
CDR3: CASSTQGRGGNEQFF
DNA: TGTGCCAGCTCGACTCAAGGGCGGGGGGGCAATGAGCAGTTCTTC

size: -
V: TRBV19
D: -
J: TRBJ2-1
CDR3: CASSSDTSSYNEQFF
DNA: TGTGCCAGTAGTTCGGACACGAGCTCCTACAATGAGCAGTTCTTC